This TCR beta chain was sequenced in a study of neoadjuvant anti-PD-1 for oral cavity cancer. Study summary: Patients mostly received three to four biweekly nivolumab doses at 3 mg/kg before surgery.

Libraries were prepared by immunoSEQ multiplex PCR; TCRdb keeps only in-frame clonotypes and omits some of them. The profile covers approximately 45,000 clones, with approximately 80% appearing a single time and 4% to 5% taken by the ten largest. Time point described: after neoadjuvant nivolumab, at surgical resection. Patients were newly diagnosed with stage II-IVA oral cavity squamous cell carcinoma without prior systemic or radiation treatment. These oral cavity squamous cell carcinomas were HPV-negative and locally advanced. Analysis of PBMCs was direct, with no culture step. The sequencing used PBMCs, collected after nivolumab (anti-PD-1) treatment. The clonotype comes from a person between 35 and 79 years old with oral cavity squamous cell carcinoma.

The CDR3 region is CATSENTEAFF. The CDR3 DNA reads TGTGCCACCAGCGAGAACACTGAAGCTTTCTTT. The gene calls are TRBV15 and TRBJ1-1; D gene uncertain. The CDR3 totals 11 residues. CDR1 is LNHNV, CDR2 YYDKDF, per germline (reference sequence). Trimming left V 5 bases short and J 1 base short, with 2 bases between.